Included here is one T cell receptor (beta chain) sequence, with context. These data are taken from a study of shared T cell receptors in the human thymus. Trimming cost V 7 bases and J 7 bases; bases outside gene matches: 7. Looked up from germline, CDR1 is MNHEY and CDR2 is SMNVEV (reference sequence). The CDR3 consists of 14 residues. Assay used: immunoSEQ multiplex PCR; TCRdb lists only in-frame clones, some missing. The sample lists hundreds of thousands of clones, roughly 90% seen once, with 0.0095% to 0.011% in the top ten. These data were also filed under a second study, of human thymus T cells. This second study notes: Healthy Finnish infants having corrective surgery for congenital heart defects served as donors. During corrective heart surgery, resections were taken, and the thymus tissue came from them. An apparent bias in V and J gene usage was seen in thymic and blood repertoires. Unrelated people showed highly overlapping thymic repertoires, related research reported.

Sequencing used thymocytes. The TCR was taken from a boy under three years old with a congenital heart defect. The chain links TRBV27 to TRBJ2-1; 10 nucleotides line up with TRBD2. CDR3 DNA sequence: TGTGCCAGCACCTGGGGTAGCGGGAGGAATGAGCAGTTCTTC. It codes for CASTWGSGRNEQFF.